This TCR beta chain comes out of a study of OX40 agonist ivuxolimab in advanced cancers. Overall study context: The study treated patients with ivuxolimab, an agonistic anti-OX40 (CD134) antibody.

Findings and limits, study-wide: Mean expanded clone counts were higher in CD8+ than CD4+ T cells. Expanded peripheral T cells had an undetermined antigen specificity.

Of note for this clone: Its specificity is unknown.

Profiling relied on immunoSEQ multiplex PCR, and the TCRdb table lists in-frame clones only, not all of them. Among tens of thousands of clones listed, 75% to 85% were seen once. Germline V gene sequence: CDR1 SEHNR, CDR2 FQNEAQ (reference sequence). Trimming stripped 3 bases from V and 6 bases from J, with 15 bases between. The CDR3 runs 15 residues. This TCR was sampled from an adult with an advanced solid tumor such as melanoma, head and neck, liver or kidney cancer. Specimen: CD4+ or CD8+ T cells sorted from blood, collected in a trial of the OX40 agonist ivuxolimab. The chain combines TRBV7-9 with TRBJ2-1, with TRBD1 as a possible D gene (6 bases). In DNA, the CDR3 is TGTGCCAGCAGCTTTTCCAGGGGCTTTGGCAATGAGCAGTTCTTC. Amino acids: CASSFSRGFGNEQFF.